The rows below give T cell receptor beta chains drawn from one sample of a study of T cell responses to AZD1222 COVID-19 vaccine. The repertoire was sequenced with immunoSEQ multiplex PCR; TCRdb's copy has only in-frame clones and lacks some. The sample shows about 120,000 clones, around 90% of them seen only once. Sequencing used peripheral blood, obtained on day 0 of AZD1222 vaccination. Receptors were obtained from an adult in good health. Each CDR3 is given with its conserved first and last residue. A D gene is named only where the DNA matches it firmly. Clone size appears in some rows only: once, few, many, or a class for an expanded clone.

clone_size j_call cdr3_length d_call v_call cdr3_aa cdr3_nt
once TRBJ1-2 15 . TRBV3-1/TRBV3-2 CASSPSGGDYYGYTF TGTGCCAGCAGCCCCTCGGGGGGGGACTACTATGGCTACACCTTC
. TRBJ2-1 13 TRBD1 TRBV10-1 CASSRQGASEQFF TGCGCCAGCAGCAGACAGGGGGCGTCTGAGCAGTTCTTC
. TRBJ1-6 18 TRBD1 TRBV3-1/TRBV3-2 CASSQTSDRGSYNSPLHF TGTGCCAGCAGCCAAACCTCCGACAGGGGATCCTATAATTCACCCCTCCACTTT
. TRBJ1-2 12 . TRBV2 CASKRDNRGYTF TGTGCCAGCAAGCGGGACAATAGGGGCTACACCTTC
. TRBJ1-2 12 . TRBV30 CAQRGSNYGYTF TGTGCCCAACGTGGTTCTAACTATGGCTACACCTTC
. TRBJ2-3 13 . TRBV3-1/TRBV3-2 CASSFSRGDTQYF TGTGCCAGCAGCTTTTCAAGGGGGGATACGCAGTATTTT
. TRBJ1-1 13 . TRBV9 CASSVGHNTEAFF TGTGCCAGCAGCGTAGGGCACAACACTGAAGCTTTCTTT
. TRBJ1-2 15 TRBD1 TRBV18 CASSPPPGQGSGYTF TGTGCCAGCTCACCGCCGCCGGGACAGGGTAGTGGCTACACCTTC
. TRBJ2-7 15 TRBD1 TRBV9 CASSGGTGSIYEQYF TGTGCCAGCAGCGGCGGGACAGGGTCCATCTACGAGCAGTACTTC
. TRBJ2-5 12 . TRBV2 CASRWAGETQYF TGTGCCAGCCGATGGGCAGGGGAGACCCAGTACTTC
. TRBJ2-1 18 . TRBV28 CASSLHYSPFSSYNEQFF TGTGCCAGCAGTTTACATTACAGTCCCTTTAGCTCCTACAATGAGCAGTTCTTC
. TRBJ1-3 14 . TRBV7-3 CASSPSGGGNTIYF TGTGCCAGCAGCCCAAGTGGAGGGGGAAACACCATATATTTT
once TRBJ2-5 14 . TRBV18 CASSPQGQQETQYF TGTGCCAGCTCACCTCAGGGGCAGCAAGAGACCCAGTACTTC
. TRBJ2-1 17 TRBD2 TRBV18 CASSPPRRLAGINEQFF TGTGCCAGCTCACCACCGAGGAGACTAGCGGGAATAAATGAGCAGTTCTTC
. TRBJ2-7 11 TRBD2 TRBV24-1 CATWVAGGGSF TGTGCCACCTGGGTCGCTGGCGGGGGGTCCTTC
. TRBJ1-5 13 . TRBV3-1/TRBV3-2 CASSQYRGQPQHF TGTGCCAGCAGCCAATATAGGGGTCAGCCCCAGCATTTT
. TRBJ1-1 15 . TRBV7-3 CASSLLEKGRNEAFF TGTGCCAGCAGCTTATTAGAGAAGGGGCGGAACGAAGCTTTCTTT
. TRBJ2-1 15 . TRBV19 CASRLQGAFYNEQFF TGTGCCAGTAGGTTACAGGGTGCGTTCTACAATGAGCAGTTCTTC
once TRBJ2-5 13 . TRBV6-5 CASTLGQGLTQYF TGTGCCAGCACTCTTGGACAAGGTTTGACCCAGTACTTC
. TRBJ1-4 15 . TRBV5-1 CASSLGGGTPEKLFF TGCGCCAGCAGCTTGGGGGGTGGTACCCCTGAAAAACTGTTTTTT
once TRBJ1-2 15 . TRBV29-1 CSVILGDSPNYGYTF TGCAGCGTCATTTTGGGTGACAGTCCTAACTATGGCTACACCTTC
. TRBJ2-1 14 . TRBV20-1 CSASPGESYNEQFF TGCAGTGCTAGTCCAGGGGAATCCTACAATGAGCAGTTCTTC
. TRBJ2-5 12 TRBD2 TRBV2 CASKSGSETQYF TGTGCCAGCAAAAGCGGGAGTGAGACCCAGTACTTC
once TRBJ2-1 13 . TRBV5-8 CASSLTRRGEQFF TGTGCCAGCAGCTTGACTAGAAGGGGCGAGCAGTTCTTC
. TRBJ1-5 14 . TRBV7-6 CASSFGSSNQPQHF TGTGCCAGCAGCTTTGGGTCTAGCAATCAGCCCCAGCATTTT
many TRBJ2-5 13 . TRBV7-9 CASPPLGLETQYF TGTGCCAGCCCCCCACTCGGACTAGAGACCCAGTACTTC
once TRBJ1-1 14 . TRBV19 CASSILGRGTEAFF TGTGCCAGTAGTATTCTGGGAAGAGGGACTGAAGCTTTCTTT
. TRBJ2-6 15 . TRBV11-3 CASSLGHAGANVLTF TGTGCCAGCAGCTTAGGACACGCCGGGGCCAACGTCCTGACTTTC
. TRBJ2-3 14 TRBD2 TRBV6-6 CASCGGDLTDTQYF TGTGCCTCCTGCGGGGGGGACCTCACAGATACGCAGTATTTT
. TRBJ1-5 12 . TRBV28 CASSFSIKPQHF TGTGCCAGCAGTTTCTCGATTAAGCCCCAGCATTTT
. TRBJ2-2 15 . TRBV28 CASSSPPSLAGELFF TGTGCCAGCAGTTCCCCCCCCAGCTTGGCCGGGGAGCTGTTTTTT
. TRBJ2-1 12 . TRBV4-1 CASSQVDHEQFF TGCGCCAGCAGCCAAGTTGACCATGAGCAGTTCTTC
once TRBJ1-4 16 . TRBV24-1 CATTQERCATNEKLFF TGTGCCACCACTCAAGAGCGATGTGCAACTAATGAAAAACTGTTTTTT
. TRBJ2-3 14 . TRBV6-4 CASSDSWGTDTQYF TGTGCCAGCAGTGACTCGTGGGGGACAGATACGCAGTATTTT
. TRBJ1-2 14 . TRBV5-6 CASSLWRAAYGYTF TGTGCCAGCAGCTTGTGGAGGGCAGCCTATGGCTACACCTTC
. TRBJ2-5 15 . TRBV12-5 CASGRPGLFGETQYF TGTGCTAGTGGTCGCCCAGGCCTTTTTGGAGAGACCCAGTACTTC
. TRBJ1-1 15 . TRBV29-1 CSVAPGWGMNTEAFF TGCAGCGTTGCCCCAGGGTGGGGAATGAACACTGAAGCTTTCTTT
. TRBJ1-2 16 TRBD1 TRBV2 CASGEALTGGAYGYTF TGTGCCAGCGGAGAAGCCCTGACAGGGGGCGCCTATGGCTACACCTTC
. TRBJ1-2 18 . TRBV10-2 CASSEPTRRGVSNYGYTF TGCGCCAGCAGTGAGCCGACGAGGAGGGGCGTTAGTAACTATGGCTACACCTTC
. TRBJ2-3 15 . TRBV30 CAMKTPTGYGNTQYF TGTGCCATGAAAACCCCGACAGGATATGGTAATACGCAGTATTTT
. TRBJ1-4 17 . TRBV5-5 CASSLGQAFSNYEKLFF TGTGCCAGCAGCTTGGGGCAGGCCTTTTCCAATTATGAAAAACTGTTTTTT
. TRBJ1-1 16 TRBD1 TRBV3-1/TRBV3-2 CASSPTLTGGGSEAFF TGTGCCAGCAGCCCCACTCTGACAGGGGGGGGGTCTGAAGCTTTCTTT
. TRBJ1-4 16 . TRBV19 CASSTPRGGGAVKLFF TGTGCCAGTAGTACGCCCCGAGGGGGGGGAGCGGTAAAACTGTTTTTT
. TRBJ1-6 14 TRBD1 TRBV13 CASSAGQNNSPLHF TGTGCCAGCAGCGCGGGACAGAATAATTCACCCCTCCACTTT
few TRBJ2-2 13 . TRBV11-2 CASSLTNTGELFF TGTGCCAGCAGCTTGACGAACACCGGGGAGCTGTTTTTT
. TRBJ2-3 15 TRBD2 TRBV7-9 CASSLGTSGVDTQYF TGTGCCAGCAGCTTAGGCACTAGCGGGGTCGATACGCAGTATTTT
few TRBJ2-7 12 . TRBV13 CASSLGKYEQYF TGTGCCAGCAGCTTAGGCAAGTACGAGCAGTACTTC
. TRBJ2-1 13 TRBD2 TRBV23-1 CASPWGGENEQFF TGCGCCAGCCCTTGGGGGGGGGAAAATGAGCAGTTCTTC
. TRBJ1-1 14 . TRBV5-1 CASSFQAGNTEAFF TGCGCCAGCAGCTTTCAGGCGGGGAACACTGAAGCTTTCTTT
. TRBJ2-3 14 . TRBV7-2 CASSLRRRTDTQYF TGTGCCAGCAGCCTTAGGAGGCGCACAGATACGCAGTATTTT
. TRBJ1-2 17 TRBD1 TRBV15 CATSGIYPDRESSGYTF TGTGCCACCAGCGGAATTTACCCCGACAGGGAGAGCTCTGGCTACACCTTC
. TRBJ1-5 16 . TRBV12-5 CASGSPTSGPGLPQHF TGTGCTAGTGGTTCCCCGACCTCAGGCCCTGGTCTGCCCCAGCATTTT
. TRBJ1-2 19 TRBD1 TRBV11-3 CASSFIPNFPQGAQDGYTF TGTGCCAGCAGCTTTATTCCGAACTTCCCCCAGGGGGCGCAGGATGGCTACACCTTC
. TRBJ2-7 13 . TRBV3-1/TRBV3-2 CASSQSLAGEQYF TGTGCCAGCAGCCAATCGTTGGCCGGCGAGCAGTACTTC
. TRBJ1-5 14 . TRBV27 CASSFLYSNQPQHF TGTGCCAGCAGTTTTCTTTATAGCAATCAGCCCCAGCATTTT